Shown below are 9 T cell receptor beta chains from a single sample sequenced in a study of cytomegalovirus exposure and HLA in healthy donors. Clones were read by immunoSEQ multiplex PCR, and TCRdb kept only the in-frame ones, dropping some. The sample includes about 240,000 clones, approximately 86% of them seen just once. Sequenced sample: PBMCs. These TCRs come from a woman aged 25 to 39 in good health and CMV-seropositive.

The CDR3, as DNA: TGTGCCAGCAGCTTAAGCCCTCCCGGGACAGCTATCTACTACGAGCAGTACTTC. Protein product: CASSLSPPGTAIYYEQYF. The chain carries TRBV13 and TRBJ2-7; 7 nucleotides align to TRBD1. Per the germline V gene, CDR1 is PRHDT and CDR2 is FYEKMQ (reference sequence). This CDR3 is 18 amino acids long. The junction had 16 bases not matched to a gene; V was cut back by 2 bases and J by 3 bases.

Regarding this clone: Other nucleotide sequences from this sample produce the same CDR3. The CDR3 nucleotides are TGTGCCAGTAGTATAGATCTATCCGGGGGGGGGCAGCCCCAGCATTTT. Its protein product is CASSIDLSGGGQPQHF. V usage is TRBV19 and J usage is TRBJ1-5, with D perhaps matching TRBD1 (5 bases). The CDR3 extends over 16 amino acids. Germline assignment: CDR1 LNHDA and CDR2 SQIVND (reference sequence). Trimming stripped 0 bases from V and 7 bases from J, with 16 bases between.

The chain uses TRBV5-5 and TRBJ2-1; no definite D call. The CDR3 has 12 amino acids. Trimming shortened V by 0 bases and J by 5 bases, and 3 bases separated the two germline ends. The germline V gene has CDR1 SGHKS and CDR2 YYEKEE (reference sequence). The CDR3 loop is CASSLGHNEQFF. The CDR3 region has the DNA TGTGCCAGCAGCTTGGGGCACAATGAGCAGTTCTTC.

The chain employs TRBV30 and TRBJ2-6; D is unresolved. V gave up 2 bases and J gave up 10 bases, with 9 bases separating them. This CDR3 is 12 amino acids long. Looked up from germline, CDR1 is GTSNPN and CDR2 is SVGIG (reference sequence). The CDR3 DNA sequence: TGTGCCTGGAGTCGTACAACGAACGTCCTGACTTTC. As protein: CAWSRTTNVLTF.

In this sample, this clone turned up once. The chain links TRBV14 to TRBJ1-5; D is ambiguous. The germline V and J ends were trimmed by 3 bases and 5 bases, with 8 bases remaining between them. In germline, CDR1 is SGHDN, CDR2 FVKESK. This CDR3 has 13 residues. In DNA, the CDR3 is TGTGCCAGCAGCCACACAGCAGATCAGCCCCAGCATTTT. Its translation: CASSHTADQPQHF.

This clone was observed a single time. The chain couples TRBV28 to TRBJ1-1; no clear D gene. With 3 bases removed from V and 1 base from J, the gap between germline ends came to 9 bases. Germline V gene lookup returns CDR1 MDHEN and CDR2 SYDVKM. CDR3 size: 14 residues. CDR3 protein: CASSFEGENTEAFF. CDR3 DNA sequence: TGTGCCAGCAGTTTTGAGGGAGAGAACACTGAAGCTTTCTTT.

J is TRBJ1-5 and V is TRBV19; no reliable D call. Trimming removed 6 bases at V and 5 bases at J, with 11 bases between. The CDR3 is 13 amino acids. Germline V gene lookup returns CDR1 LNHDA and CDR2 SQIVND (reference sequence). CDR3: CASSIGIYQPQHF. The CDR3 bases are TGTGCCAGTAGCATCGGGATCTATCAGCCCCAGCATTTT.

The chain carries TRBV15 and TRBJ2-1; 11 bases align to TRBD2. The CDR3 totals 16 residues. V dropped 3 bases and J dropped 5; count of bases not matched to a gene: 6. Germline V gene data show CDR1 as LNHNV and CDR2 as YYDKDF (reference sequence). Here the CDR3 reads CATSREGLAENNEQFF. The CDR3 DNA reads TGTGCCACCAGCAGGGAGGGACTAGCGGAGAACAATGAGCAGTTCTTC.

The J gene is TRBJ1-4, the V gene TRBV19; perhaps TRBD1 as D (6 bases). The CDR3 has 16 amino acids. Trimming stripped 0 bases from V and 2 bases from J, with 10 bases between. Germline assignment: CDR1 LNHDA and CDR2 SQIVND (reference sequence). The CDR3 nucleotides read TGTGCCAGTAGTATAGAACACAGGGTGACTAATGAAAAACTGTTTTTT. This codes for CASSIEHRVTNEKLFF.